One and the same sample provided the 2 T cell receptor beta chains below, sequenced in a study of OX40 agonist ivuxolimab in advanced cancers. TCRdb's copy holds only in-frame clones and misses some; the assay was immunoSEQ multiplex PCR. The table shows roughly 89,000 clones, with around 90% occurring only once. The material was CD4+ or CD8+ T cells sorted from blood, obtained in a trial of the OX40 agonist ivuxolimab. The receptors were gathered from an adult with an advanced solid tumor such as melanoma, head and neck, liver or kidney cancer.

The chain couples TRBV7-6 to TRBJ1-5; TRBD1 is a possible D gene (5 bases). Germline V gene sequence: CDR1 SGHVS, CDR2 FNYEAQ. This CDR3 spans 14 amino acids. Between the trimmed V and J ends, which lost 4 bases and 3 bases, there was a span of 10 bases. CDR3 in amino acids: CASSSGQTNQPQHF. The CDR3 nucleotides are TGTGCCAGCAGCTCTGGACAAACCAATCAGCCCCAGCATTTT.

This chain joins TRBV11-2 and TRBJ2-1; no clear D. Germline CDR1 SGHAT, CDR2 FQNNGV. CDR3 length: 13 residues. V shed 4 bases and J shed 9 bases, with 13 bases lying between them. The CDR3 DNA reads as TGTGCCAGCAGCTCAAACAACGGAATTGAGCAGTTCTTC. As protein: CASSSNNGIEQFF.